Listed below are T cell receptor beta chains from one sample, sequenced in a study of CD8 T cells in Susac syndrome. Each CDR3 protein is one row after TCRdb ran MiXCR on the immunoSEQ multiplex PCR reads. The top ten hold roughly 0.059% of the sample, which has over 300,000 distinct CDR3 sequences, about 92% seen once. The specimen sequenced was CD4+ T cells from PBMCs. Source of these receptors: a human donor with multiple sclerosis. The CDR3 runs from the conserved cysteine through the conserved F or W. Each record gives: D gene, J gene, V gene, clone size, CDR3 protein, CDR3 DNA. D genes are given only for firm matches. Size is omitted from some rows. Given values are once, few, many or a class for expanded clones.

- | TRBJ1-1 | TRBV19 | - | CASSTGQHTEAFF | TGTGCCAGTAGTACTGGACAGCACACTGAAGCTTTCTTT
TRBD1 | TRBJ1-2 | TRBV5-1 | - | CASSSGQGFYYGYTF | TGCGCCAGCAGCTCGGGACAGGGGTTCTACTATGGCTACACCTTC
TRBD2 | TRBJ2-2 | TRBV7-3 | - | CASSRQRLAGGRNTGELFF | TGTGCCAGCAGCCGGCAGCGGCTAGCGGGGGGCCGGAACACCGGGGAGCTGTTTTTT
- | TRBJ2-7 | TRBV29-1 | few | CSVGEWGSEQYF | TGCAGCGTTGGGGAATGGGGGAGCGAGCAGTACTTC
- | TRBJ1-2 | TRBV6-4 | - | CASSDAYSRGTYGYTF | TGTGCCAGCAGTGACGCCTACTCGAGGGGTACCTATGGCTACACCTTC
TRBD1 | TRBJ1-1 | TRBV29-1 | - | CSVGDSKLNTEAFF | TGCAGCGTTGGGGACAGCAAATTGAACACTGAAGCTTTCTTT
- | TRBJ2-5 | TRBV5-1 | - | CASSLRVEGTQYF | TGCGCCAGCAGCTTAAGGGTCGAAGGGACCCAGTACTTC
- | TRBJ1-3 | TRBV7-9 | - | CANSAADVGNTIYF | TGTGCCAACTCGGCAGCGGATGTCGGAAACACCATATATTTT
- | TRBJ1-5 | TRBV29-1 | - | CSAGWGNSNQPQHF | TGCAGCGCCGGCTGGGGTAATAGCAATCAGCCCCAGCATTTT
- | TRBJ2-7 | TRBV5-6 | - | CASSLWQAPYEQYF | TGTGCCAGCAGCTTGTGGCAGGCCCCCTACGAGCAGTACTTC
TRBD1 | TRBJ1-2 | TRBV5-1 | - | CASSLVAGGWYGYTF | TGCGCCAGCAGCTTGGTTGCAGGGGGCTGGTATGGCTACACCTTC
- | TRBJ2-1 | TRBV4-1 | - | CASSQIGVSAVYNEQFF | TGCGCCAGCAGCCAAATAGGGGTGTCAGCCGTCTACAATGAGCAGTTCTTC
- | TRBJ2-1 | TRBV24-1 | - | CATSDSPGSRGPYNEQFF | TGTGCCACCAGTGATTCCCCCGGGTCGAGGGGACCCTACAATGAGCAGTTCTTC
TRBD2 | TRBJ2-7 | TRBV20-1 | - | CSAPSGPYEQYF | TGCAGTGCTCCTAGCGGCCCATACGAGCAGTACTTC
- | TRBJ1-1 | TRBV5-1 | - | CASTMGGEAFF | TGCGCCAGCACTATGGGAGGTGAAGCTTTCTTT
TRBD2 | TRBJ2-3 | TRBV6-1 | - | CASRPLAGGQSDTQYF | TGTGCCAGCAGACCCCTAGCGGGGGGGCAGTCAGATACGCAGTATTTT